This T cell receptor beta chain was captured by sequencing in a study of cytomegalovirus exposure and HLA in healthy donors. On the study more broadly: An analysis done earlier identified about 120 million unique TCR beta sequences from about 179 million T cells. Caucasian-associated ancestry cluster membership applied to 75% to 85% of around 400 genotyped donors. Study-level results: Cytomegalovirus-associated status was assigned to about 180 TCR beta chains.

CDR1 and CDR2 (germline): SGDLS, YYNGEE. This CDR3 comprises 14 residues. V lost 2 bases, J lost 8 bases, and 14 bases lay in between. Primers included in the PCR were 60 Vbeta and 13 Jbeta primers. Sequenced by immunoSEQ multiplex PCR; TCRdb stores in-frame clones only, minus some. The table shows approximately 180,000 clones, with around 83% occurring only once. With respect to this clone: Its specificity is not known.

The V gene is TRBV9, the J gene TRBJ2-4; weak D call: TRBD2 (6 bases). Sequences were obtained from PBMCs. The clonotype comes from a woman between 40 and 55 years old in good health and CMV-seronegative. The chain's CDR3 is CASSVDYLGDIQYF. The CDR3 DNA reads TGTGCCAGCAGCGTGGACTACTTGGGGGACATTCAGTACTTC. The whole variable domain, remainder taken from reference TRBV9 and TRBJ2-4, is DSGVTQTPKHLITATGQRVTLRCSPRSGDLSVYWYQQSLDQGLQFLIQYYNGEERAKGNILERFSAQQFPDLHSELNLSSLELGDSALYFCASSVDYLGDIQYFGAGTRLSVL.